The 20 T cell receptor beta chains given below trace back to one sample, sequenced in a study of cytomegalovirus exposure and HLA in healthy donors (dated by TCRdb to the late 2010s). The receptor library was made with the immunoSEQ multiplex PCR assay. The multiplex PCR relied on a mix of 60 forward primers for TCR Vbeta segments and 13 reverse primers for TCR Jbeta segments. TCRdb's version of the immuneACCESS table is confined to in-frame rearrangements and falls short of the full clone set. An unresolved V gene accounts for under half of the shortfall where checked; the remainder is of unknown origin. Here the sample has about 250,000 clones; around 78% occur a single time. The top ten constitute about 0.47% of the sample. The specimen was PBMCs. These TCRs come from a boy aged 5-17 years in good health and CMV-seronegative.

J is TRBJ1-4 and V is TRBV13; TRBD1 aligns across 8 bases. CDR3 length: 17 residues. Germline CDR1 PRHDT, CDR2 FYEKMQ (reference sequence). Unmatched junction bases numbered 11, after V lost 5 bases and J lost 3 bases. The CDR3: CASSKTAGGAANEKLFF. The DNA for the CDR3 is TGTGCCAGCAGCAAAACGGCAGGGGGCGCGGCTAATGAAAAACTGTTTTTT.

The gene calls are TRBV5-8 and TRBJ2-1; TRBD1 matches 7 bases. Germline V gene sequence: CDR1 SGHTS, CDR2 YDEGEE. This CDR3 spans 16 amino acids. After removal of 4 bases from V and 6 bases from J, the junction contained 13 bases not matched to a gene. CDR3 in DNA: TGTGCCAGCAGCGAATCCCAGACAGGGCCTCGCAATGAGCAGTTCTTC. Protein product: CASSESQTGPRNEQFF.

The chain links TRBV5-4 to TRBJ1-1; D gene uncertain. This CDR3 region has 15 residues. Trimming left V 2 bases short and J 4 bases short, with 15 bases between. Germline V CDR1 and CDR2: SGHNT, YYREEE (reference sequence). The CDR3 bases are TGTGCCAGCAGCTTTCCCACACGGAGTGGCACTGAAGCTTTCTTT. As protein: CASSFPTRSGTEAFF.

The chain couples TRBV7-8 to TRBJ2-7, with D possibly being TRBD1 (6 bases). Germline loops: CDR1 SGHVS, CDR2 FQNEAQ. Between the trimmed V and J ends, which lost 2 bases and 3 bases, there was a span of 11 bases. The CDR3 has 14 amino acids. The CDR3 spells CASSLIGQNYEQYF. In DNA form, the CDR3 reads TGTGCCAGCAGCTTAATCGGACAGAACTACGAGCAGTACTTC.

The chain recombines TRBV10-2 with TRBJ2-7, with D uncertain. CDR3 length: 12 amino acids. Germline V gene lookup returns CDR1 WSHSY and CDR2 SAAADI. Trimming removed 1 base from V and 7 bases from J, with 8 bases in between. CDR3 DNA sequence: TGCGCCAGCAGTGAGTTCGACACGGAGCAGTACTTC. It yields the protein CASSEFDTEQYF.

V usage is TRBV4-1 and J usage is TRBJ2-1, with D uncertain. Germline CDR1 and CDR2: MGHRA and YSYEKL. V dropped 1 base and J dropped 6 bases, with 10 bases sitting between them. There are 14 residues in the CDR3. CDR3 DNA: TGCGCCAGCAGCCAAGCCCCCCCCCTCAATGAGCAGTTCTTC. It translates to CASSQAPPLNEQFF.

This clone was seen a few times. The chain links TRBV30 to TRBJ1-1; D ambiguous. V gave up 5 bases and J gave up 1 base, with 11 bases separating them. This CDR3 comprises 13 residues. CDR1 is GTSNPN and CDR2 is SVGIG in the germline V gene (reference sequence). CDR3 region: CAWVWRQNTEAFF. The CDR3, as DNA: TGTGCCTGGGTTTGGCGGCAGAACACTGAAGCTTTCTTT. The full variable domain, with the rest looked up from reference TRBV30 and TRBJ1-1, is SQTIHQWPATLVQPVGSPLSLECTVEGTSNPNLYWYRQAAGRGLQLLFYSVGIGQISSEVPQNLSASRPQDRQFILSSKKLLLSDSGFYLCAWVWRQNTEAFFGQGTRLTVV.

The V and J genes are TRBV11-3 and TRBJ2-2; 12 nucleotides line up with TRBD2. Germline CDR1 reads SGHNT; CDR2 reads YENEEA. The CDR3 loop spans 19 amino acids. Trimming took 6 bases from V and 5 from J; bases not matched to a gene: 16. CDR3 bases: TGTGCCAGCAGTTATGGAGCTAGCGGGAGGGCCCGTCGGACCGGGGAGCTGTTTTTT. It specifies CASSYGASGRARRTGELFF.

Written as DNA, the CDR3 is TGTGCCATCAGTGAGGTGAGAGCTTATAGCAATCAGCCCCAGCATTTT. It encodes CAISEVRAYSNQPQHF. The gene calls are TRBV10-3 and TRBJ1-5; D remains unclear. V was trimmed by 2 bases and J by 0 bases, leaving 11 bases between them. CDR1 and CDR2 (germline): ENHRY, SYGVKD. The CDR3 has 16 amino acids.

The genes are TRBV19 and TRBJ2-5; a possible D gene is TRBD1 (5 bases). Trimming took off 3 bases at V and 1 base at J, with 12 bases between the two ends. CDR1 is LNHDA, CDR2 SQIVND, per germline (reference sequence). CDR3 length: 15 residues. CDR3 in amino acids: CASSMRQGIQETQYF. The CDR3, as DNA: TGTGCCAGTAGTATGCGGCAGGGCATCCAAGAGACCCAGTACTTC.

This clone was observed once. One end of the junction fails to match germline, which may point to a read error. The V gene is TRBV4-1, the J gene TRBJ2-7, with D perhaps TRBD1 (6 bases). The CDR3 consists of 17 residues. Germline-derived CDR1 and CDR2 are MGHRA and YSYEKL. CDR3 sequence reads: CASSEEIGTPPSYEQYF. In DNA form, the CDR3 reads TGCGCCAGCAGCGAAGAGATAGGGACACCCCCTTCCTACGAGCAGTACTTC.

The chain links TRBV11-3 to TRBJ1-1; TRBD1 agrees at 9 bases. Trimming removed 2 bases from V and 1 base from J; junction bases left unmatched: 8. Germline V gene data show CDR1 as SGHNT and CDR2 as YENEEA. The CDR3 is 17 amino acids. The CDR3 protein is CASSLSGTGLWNTEAFF. CDR3 nucleotide sequence: TGTGCCAGCAGCTTAAGTGGGACAGGGCTGTGGAACACTGAAGCTTTCTTT.

The chain joins TRBV7-6 to TRBJ2-2, with TRBD2 identical over 8 bases. This CDR3 comprises 16 residues. The V gene end was trimmed by 5 bases and the J gene end by 4 bases; junction bases not matched to a gene: 9. Germline V lookup: CDR1 SGHVS, CDR2 FNYEAQ. The CDR3 DNA is TGTGCCAGCAGCGTTACCTTAGCGGGAATCACCGGGGAGCTGTTTTTT. Encoded protein: CASSVTLAGITGELFF. The whole variable domain, remainder taken from reference TRBV7-6 and TRBJ2-2, is GAGVSQSPRYKVTKRGQDVALRCDPISGHVSLYWYRQALGQGPEFLTYFNYEAQQDKSGLPNDRFSAERPEGSISTLTIQRTEQRDSAMYRCASSVTLAGITGELFFGEGSRLTVL.

The rearrangement links TRBV2 to TRBJ1-2, with D tentatively TRBD1 (5 bases). This CDR3 is 16 amino acids long. Germline V gene lookup returns CDR1 SNHLY and CDR2 FYNNEI. The V and J ends lost 0 bases and 4 bases respectively, with 15 bases between them. CDR3 sequence reads: CASSEAVREPRYGYTF. CDR3 sequence (DNA): TGTGCCAGCAGTGAAGCGGTCAGGGAACCCCGCTATGGCTACACCTTC.

In regard to this clone: Mismatch with germline at one junction end may stem from a read error. The J gene is TRBJ1-1, the V gene TRBV6-1, with 9 nucleotides matching TRBD1. This CDR3 comprises 14 residues. Germline assignment: CDR1 MNHNS and CDR2 SASEGT. CDR3 amino acids: CASREDRGSWSAFF. The CDR3 DNA sequence: TGTGCCAGCAGGGAAGACAGGGGGTCTTGGTCGGCTTTCTTT.

This clone was recorded a few times. The chain joins TRBV6-5 to TRBJ2-7, with D possibly matching TRBD2 (6 bases). The CDR3 covers 14 residues. CDR1 is MNHEY and CDR2 is SVGAGI in the germline V gene. V gave up 6 bases and J gave up 6 bases, with 18 bases separating them. The CDR3 region is CASRPGVSLIEQYF. DNA for the CDR3: TGTGCCAGCAGACCGGGAGTATCTCTCATCGAGCAGTACTTC.

The V and J genes are TRBV19 and TRBJ2-7, with D possibly matching TRBD1 (5 bases). In germline, CDR1 is LNHDA, CDR2 SQIVND (reference sequence). Trimming pared 7 bases from V and 2 bases from J, leaving 21 bases between. The CDR3 contains 16 residues. The CDR3 sequence is CASTLNLAGPPYEQYF. The CDR3 bases are TGTGCCAGTACCCTAAACCTCGCAGGGCCCCCCTACGAGCAGTACTTC. The full variable domain, completed using reference TRBV19 and TRBJ2-7, is DGGITQSPKYLFRKEGQNVTLSCEQNLNHDAMYWYRQDPGQGLRLIYYSQIVNDFQKGDIAEGYSVSREKKESFPLTVTSAQKNPTAFYLCASTLNLAGPPYEQYFGPGTRLTVT.

This sequence joins TRBV6-7 and TRBJ1-1, with 10 positions matching TRBD1. TRBV6-7 is an open reading frame whose function is uncertain. V was pared by 2 bases and J by 6 bases, with 30 bases of the junction left unmatched. The CDR3 consists of 23 residues. CDR3 protein: CASSYTKVGTGVGEGNDKAEAFF. The CDR3 coding sequence is TGTGCCAGCAGTTACACCAAAGTAGGGACAGGGGTAGGGGAGGGGAATGACAAAGCTGAAGCTTTCTTT.

Turning to this clone: The junction departs from germline at one end; a sequencing error may be responsible. V is TRBV6-1 and J is TRBJ2-5, with D hard to call. The CDR3 consists of 14 residues. Germline CDR1 and CDR2: MNHNS and SASEGT. DNA of the CDR3: TGTGCCAGCAATGAACAACAGACCCAAGAGACCCAGTACTTC. Protein sequence: CASNEQQTQETQYF.

This chain connects TRBV6-4 to TRBJ1-2, with D tentatively TRBD1 (6 bases). Trimming shortened V by 9 bases and J by 0 bases, and 20 bases separated the two germline ends. Germline loops: CDR1 MRHNA, CDR2 SNTAGT. CDR3 length equals 16 residues. The CDR3 sequence: CARTRQAKPTNYGYTF. CDR3 in DNA: TGTGCCAGGACCAGACAGGCTAAACCGACTAACTATGGCTACACCTTC.